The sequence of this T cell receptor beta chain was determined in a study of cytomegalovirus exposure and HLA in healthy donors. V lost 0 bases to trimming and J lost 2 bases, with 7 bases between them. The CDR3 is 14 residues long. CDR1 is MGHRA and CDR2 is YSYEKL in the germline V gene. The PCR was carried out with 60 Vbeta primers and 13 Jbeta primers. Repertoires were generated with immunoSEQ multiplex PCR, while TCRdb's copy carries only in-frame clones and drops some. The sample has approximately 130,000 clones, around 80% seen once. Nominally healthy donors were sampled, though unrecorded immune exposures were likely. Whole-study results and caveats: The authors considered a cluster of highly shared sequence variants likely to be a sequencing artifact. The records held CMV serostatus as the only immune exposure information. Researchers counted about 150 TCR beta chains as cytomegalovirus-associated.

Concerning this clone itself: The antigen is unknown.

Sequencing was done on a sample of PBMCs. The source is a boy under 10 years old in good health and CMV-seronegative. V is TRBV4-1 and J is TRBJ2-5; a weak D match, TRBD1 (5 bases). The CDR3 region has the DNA TGCGCCAGCAGCCAAGAGGGGCGGCAAGAGACCCAGTACTTC. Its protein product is CASSQEGRQETQYF.